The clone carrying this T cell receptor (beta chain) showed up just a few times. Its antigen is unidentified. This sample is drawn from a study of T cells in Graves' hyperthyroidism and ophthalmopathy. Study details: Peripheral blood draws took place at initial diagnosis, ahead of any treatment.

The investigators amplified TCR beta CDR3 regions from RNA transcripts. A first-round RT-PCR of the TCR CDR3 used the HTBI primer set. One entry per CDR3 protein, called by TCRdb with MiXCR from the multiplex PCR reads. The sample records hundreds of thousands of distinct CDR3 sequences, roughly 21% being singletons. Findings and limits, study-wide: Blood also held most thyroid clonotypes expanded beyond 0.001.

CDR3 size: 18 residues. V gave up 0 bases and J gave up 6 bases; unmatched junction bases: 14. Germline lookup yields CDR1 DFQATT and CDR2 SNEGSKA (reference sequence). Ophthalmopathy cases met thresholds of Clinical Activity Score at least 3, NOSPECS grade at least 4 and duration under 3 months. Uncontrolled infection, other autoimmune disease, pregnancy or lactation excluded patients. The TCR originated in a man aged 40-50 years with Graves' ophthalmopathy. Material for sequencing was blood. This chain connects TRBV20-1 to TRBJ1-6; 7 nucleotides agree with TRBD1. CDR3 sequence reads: CSARDSFRQGFANSPLHF. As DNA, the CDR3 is TGCAGTGCTAGAGATTCCTTTCGACAGGGTTTTGCTAATTCACCCCTCCACTTT.